Below are 5 T cell receptor beta chains sequenced from a single sample in a study of cytomegalovirus exposure and HLA in healthy donors. Produced via immunoSEQ multiplex PCR; TCRdb's table is partial and in-frame only. This sample carries fewer than 150,000 clones, 88% of them seen once, and the ten largest clones take about 1.5%. Sequenced: PBMCs. The receptor source for this set is a young man in good health and CMV-seronegative.

V is TRBV29-1 and J is TRBJ2-3; 8 bases align to TRBD2. Germline assignment: CDR1 SQVTM and CDR2 ANQGSEA. The CDR3 consists of 13 residues. J gave up 5 bases and V 4 bases, and 5 bases lay outside the gene matches. The CDR3 DNA reads TGCAGCGTTGTCCCCCTAGCGGGAGATACGCAGTATTTT. This codes for CSVVPLAGDTQYF.

This chain links TRBV2 with TRBJ2-2, with 10 bases matching TRBD2. The germline gives CDR1 SNHLY, CDR2 FYNNEI. V shed 6 bases and J 5 bases; nucleotides not matched to a gene: 6. This CDR3 is built from 15 residues. The chain's CDR3 is CASRPGLARTGELFF. The DNA for the CDR3 is TGTGCCAGCAGACCGGGACTAGCGAGGACCGGGGAGCTGTTTTTT.

The chain employs TRBV5-5 and TRBJ1-4, with D possibly being TRBD1 (5 bases). This CDR3 contains 13 residues. The germline CDR1 and CDR2 sequences are SGHKS and YYEKEE (reference sequence). V was cut by 10 bases and J by 12 bases, with 22 bases left in between. The DNA for the CDR3 is TGTGCCGCGTCTGATCCCCAGGCGGGGGAACTGTTTTTT. This gives the protein CAASDPQAGELFF.

This clone was recorded only once. The chain carries TRBV7-3 and TRBJ1-1, with D perhaps matching TRBD1 (5 bases). Trimming took 5 bases from V and 4 from J, leaving 11 bases between them. The germline V gene has CDR1 SGHTA and CDR2 FQGTGA. This CDR3 has 13 residues. The CDR3: CASSPDIFTEAFF. The CDR3 DNA is TGTGCCAGCAGCCCGGACATCTTCACTGAAGCTTTCTTT.

The chain is built from TRBV9 and TRBJ1-6; TRBD1 matches at 7 bases. After removal of 4 bases from V and 8 bases from J, the junction contained 27 bases not matched to a gene. This CDR3 region has 21 residues. Looked up from germline, CDR1 is SGDLS and CDR2 is YYNGEE. In nucleotides, the CDR3 is TGTGCCAGCAGCTCCCCCCGAGCAGTAGGGCAGGGGGTATCTGGATATTCACCCCTCCACTTT. As protein: CASSSPRAVGQGVSGYSPLHF.